In this sample, the clone carrying this T cell receptor (beta chain) turned up once. What it recognizes is unknown. This specimen comes from a study of shared clonotypes between healthy human individuals. On the study more broadly: CD8 memory received one plate per donor, CD8 naive two, CD4 memory three and CD4 naive three. The study's findings and limits: Depth was large, yet rarefaction showed that sorted-subset sequencing was incomplete. Naive subsets typically showed greater estimated richness than memory subsets. Generation probabilities were higher for clonotypes shared across all four sorted-subset donors than for unshared ones.

V lost 6 bases and J lost 6, with 8 bases in between. The length of the CDR3 is 11 residues. Germline assignment: CDR1 MDHEN and CDR2 SYDVKM. TCRdb's table, derived via immunoSEQ multiplex PCR, lists solely in-frame clones and lacks some. Seen here are approximately 1.5 million clones, approximately 98% observed once, and the top ten hold approximately 0.44%. The clonotype was recovered from a man between 25 and 39 years old in good health. Sequencing was performed on naive CD4+ T cells sorted from blood. Subset denoted: CD45RA+ positively selected. The chain links TRBV28 to TRBJ1-1; no clear D gene. This CDR3 reads CASRWVSEAFF. The CDR3 DNA reads TGTGCCAGCAGGTGGGTGTCTGAAGCTTTCTTT.